This T cell receptor (beta chain) was captured in a study of OX40 agonist ivuxolimab in advanced cancers. Study-level background: Ivuxolimab doses were 0.01, 0.1, 0.3, 1.5, 3 or 10 mg/kg every 2 weeks. Patients enrolled in dose escalation were diagnosed with hepatocellular carcinoma, melanoma, renal cell or head and neck cancer.

Only in-frame clones appear in the TCRdb table, and some are missing; sequencing was by immunoSEQ multiplex PCR. The sample lists approximately 50,000 clones, around 90% occurring once. Trimming shortened V by 6 bases and J by 0 bases, and 13 bases separated the two germline ends. This CDR3 spans 15 amino acids. The germline V gene has CDR1 SNHLY and CDR2 FYNNEI. The specimen was CD4+ or CD8+ T cells sorted from blood, collected in a trial of the OX40 agonist ivuxolimab. The receptor was derived from an adult with an advanced solid tumor such as melanoma, head and neck, liver or kidney cancer. The chain carries TRBV2 and TRBJ2-3, with TRBD2 as a possible D gene (6 bases). CDR3 region: CASSQVGGSTDTQYF. The DNA for the CDR3 is TGTGCCAGCAGCCAAGTGGGGGGTAGCACAGATACGCAGTATTTT.